This entry lists 8 T cell receptor beta chains sequenced from one sample in a study of blood T cell repertoires in COVID-19. The table came from immunoSEQ multiplex PCR; TCRdb's copy has only in-frame clones and leaves some out. The sample lists around 500,000 clones; 70% to 90% were seen once. The sequenced sample consisted of PBMCs or T cells enriched from blood (not recorded which). Receptors originate from a woman between 40 and 55 years old who had recovered from COVID-19.

This chain connects TRBV6-1 to TRBJ1-2; D perhaps matches TRBD1 (6 bases). The V end lost 3 bases, the J end lost 8 bases, and 13 bases lay between the germline ends. The CDR3 totals 13 residues. Germline V gives CDR1 MNHNS, CDR2 SASEGT. The CDR3 is CASSDPQGSGYTF. DNA for the CDR3: TGTGCCAGCAGTGACCCCCAGGGGTCAGGCTACACCTTC.

V usage is TRBV19 and J usage is TRBJ2-7; D may be TRBD1 (5 bases). The CDR3 is made up of 14 amino acids. The germline CDR1 and CDR2 sequences are LNHDA and SQIVND (reference sequence). V shed 5 bases and J shed 2 bases, with 13 bases lying between them. The CDR3 sequence: CASSSLQDPYEQYF. DNA for the CDR3: TGTGCCAGTAGTTCCTTACAGGACCCCTACGAGCAGTACTTC.

The V call is TRBV29-1, the J call TRBJ2-4; 7 bases match TRBD1. Germline assignment: CDR1 SQVTM and CDR2 ANQGSEA. This CDR3 is 14 amino acids long. V was pared by 4 bases and J by 0 bases, with 3 bases of the junction left unmatched. The CDR3 protein is CSVGYRGAKNIQYF. The CDR3 DNA follows: TGCAGCGTTGGGTACAGGGGAGCCAAAAACATTCAGTACTTC.

The V call is TRBV19, the J call TRBJ1-2; possible D gene TRBD1, 5 bases. The ends were cut back, 5 bases at V and 4 bases at J, with 17 bases in the middle. The CDR3 covers 15 residues. Germline CDR1 is LNHDA and CDR2 is SQIVND (reference sequence). The CDR3 is CASSAIDAGIYGYTF. The CDR3 nucleotides read TGTGCCAGTAGTGCTATCGACGCAGGGATCTATGGCTACACCTTC.

V usage is TRBV18 and J usage is TRBJ1-2; 9 nucleotides agree with TRBD1. This CDR3 is built from 14 residues. Germline CDR1 reads KGHSH; CDR2 reads LQKENI. The V gene end was trimmed by 6 bases and the J gene end by 5 bases; junction bases not matched to a gene: 7. CDR3 DNA sequence: TGTGCCAGCTCCCCGGGACAGGGTAGTTATGGCTACACCTTC. It encodes CASSPGQGSYGYTF.

On this clone: Other DNA sequences from this sample encode an identical CDR3 as well. This chain uses TRBV5-6 with TRBJ2-1; 14 bases fit TRBD2. Looked up from germline, CDR1 is SGHDT and CDR2 is YYEEEE. CDR3 length: 15 amino acids. After removal of 4 bases from V and 5 bases from J, the junction contained 2 bases not matched to a gene. DNA of the CDR3: TGTGCCAGCAGCCGACTAGCGGGAGGGAACAATGAGCAGTTCTTC. Protein: CASSRLAGGNNEQFF.

This clone appeared a single time. This chain joins TRBV27 and TRBJ2-1, with 8 bases lining up with TRBD2. V dropped 2 bases and J dropped 5; count of bases not matched to a gene: 5. The germline CDR1 and CDR2 sequences are MNHEY and SMNVEV (reference sequence). The CDR3 length is 15 residues. DNA for the CDR3: TGTGCCAGCAGTTTAGGAGTTAGCGGGAACAATGAGCAGTTCTTC. This sequence encodes CASSLGVSGNNEQFF.

The chain couples TRBV15 to TRBJ2-2; possible D gene TRBD1, 6 bases. The CDR3 is 17 residues long. V lost 3 bases to trimming and J lost 7 bases, with 21 bases between them. Per the germline V gene, CDR1 is LNHNV and CDR2 is YYDKDF (reference sequence). The CDR3 region has the DNA TGTGCCACCAGCAGTGGACAGTCGGCCTACGCGGGCGGGGAGCTGTTTTTT. Its translation: CATSSGQSAYAGGELFF.